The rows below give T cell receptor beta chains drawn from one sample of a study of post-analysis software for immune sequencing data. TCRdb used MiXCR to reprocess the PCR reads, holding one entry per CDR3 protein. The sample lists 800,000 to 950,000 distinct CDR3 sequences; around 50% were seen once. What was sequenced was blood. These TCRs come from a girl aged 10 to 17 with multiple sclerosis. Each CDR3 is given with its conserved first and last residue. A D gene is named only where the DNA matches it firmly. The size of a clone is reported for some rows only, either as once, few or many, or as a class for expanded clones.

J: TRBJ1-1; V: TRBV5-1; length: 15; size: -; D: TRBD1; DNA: TGCGCCAGCAGCGCCCACAGGGGACCCAACACTGAAGCTTTCTTT; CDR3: CASSAHRGPNTEAFF
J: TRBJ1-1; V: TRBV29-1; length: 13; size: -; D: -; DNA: TGCAGCGTGCGGGCCTGGGAGGGGACTGAAGCTTTCTTT; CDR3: CSVRAWEGTEAFF
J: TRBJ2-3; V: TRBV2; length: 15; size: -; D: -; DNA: TGCGCCAGCAGTGAAGGGGGGGCTAACACAGATACGCAGTATTTT; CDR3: CASSEGGANTDTQYF
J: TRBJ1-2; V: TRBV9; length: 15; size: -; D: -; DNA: TGTGCCAGCAGCGTAGGGGTCAGCCCCCTCTATGGCTACACCTTC; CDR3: CASSVGVSPLYGYTF
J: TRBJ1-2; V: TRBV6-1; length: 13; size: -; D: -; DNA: TGTGCCAGCAGTTGGGGAAGAAACTATGGCTACACCTTC; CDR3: CASSWGRNYGYTF
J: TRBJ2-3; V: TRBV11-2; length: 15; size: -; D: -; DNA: TGTGCCAGCAGCCTAGACCCCAGGCGCACAGATACGCAGTATTTT; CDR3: CASSLDPRRTDTQYF
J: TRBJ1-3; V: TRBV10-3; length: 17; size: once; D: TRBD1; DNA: TGTGCCATCAGAGGTACCCGGACAGGGCTCTCTGGAAACACCATATATTTT; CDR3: CAIRGTRTGLSGNTIYF
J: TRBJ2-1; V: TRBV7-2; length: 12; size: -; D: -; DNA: TGTGCCAGCAGCCTGGACATTATAGAGCAGTTCTTC; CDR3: CASSLDIIEQFF
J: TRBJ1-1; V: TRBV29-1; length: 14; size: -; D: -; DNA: TGCAGCGTCGCCCCGACCGCGGTGGGCACTGAAGCTTTCTTT; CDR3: CSVAPTAVGTEAFF
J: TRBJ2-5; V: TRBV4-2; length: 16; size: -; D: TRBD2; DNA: TGTGCCAGCAGCCAAGACGGACTAGCGGGATTCGAGACCCAGTACTTC; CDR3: CASSQDGLAGFETQYF
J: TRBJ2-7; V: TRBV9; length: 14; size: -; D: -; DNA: TGTGCCAGCAGCGTAGGCGTCTATACCTACGAGCAGTACTTC; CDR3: CASSVGVYTYEQYF
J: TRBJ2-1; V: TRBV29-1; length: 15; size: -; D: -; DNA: TGCAGCGTGCCGTCCCGGATACAGGGACTCAATGAGCAGTTCTTC; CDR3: CSVPSRIQGLNEQFF
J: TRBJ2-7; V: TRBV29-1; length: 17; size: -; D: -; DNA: TGCAGCGTTGAAAAATTAAACAGGCTTGGACCTAGCCACGAGCAGTACTTC; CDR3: CSVEKLNRLGPSHEQYF
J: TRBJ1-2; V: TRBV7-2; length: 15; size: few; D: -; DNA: TGTGCCAGCAGCTTCGTGGAGGGGGGCAACTATGGCTACACCTTC; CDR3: CASSFVEGGNYGYTF
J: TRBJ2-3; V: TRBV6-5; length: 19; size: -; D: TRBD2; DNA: TGTGCCAGCAGTTACTCGGGACTAGCGGGGGGGCGTTTCACAGATACGCAGTATTTT; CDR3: CASSYSGLAGGRFTDTQYF
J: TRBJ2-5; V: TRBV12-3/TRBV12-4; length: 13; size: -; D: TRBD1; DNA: TGTGCCAGCAGAGAGACAGGGAGCGAGACCCAGTACTTC; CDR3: CASRETGSETQYF
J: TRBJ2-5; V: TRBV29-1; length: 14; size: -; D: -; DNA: TGCAGCGCTCGAGCCCGGGACACCCAAGAGACCCAGTACTTC; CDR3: CSARARDTQETQYF
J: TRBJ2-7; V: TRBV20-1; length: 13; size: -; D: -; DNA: TGCAGTGCTAGAAGAGAATGGAAGGGAGAGCAGTACTTC; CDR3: CSARREWKGEQYF
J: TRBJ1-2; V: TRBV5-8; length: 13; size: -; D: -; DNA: TGTGCCAGCAGCTTGGCCCCCGGTGGTCCCACCACCTTC; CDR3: CASSLAPGGPTTF
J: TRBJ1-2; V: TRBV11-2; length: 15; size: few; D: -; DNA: TGTGCCAGCAGCGGACCGGGACGGCTTAACTATGGCTACACCTTC; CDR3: CASSGPGRLNYGYTF
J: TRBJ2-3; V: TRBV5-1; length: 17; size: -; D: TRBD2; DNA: TGCGCCAGCAGCCGACAGTCGCTAGCGGGGGGGCAAGATACGCAGTATTTT; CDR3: CASSRQSLAGGQDTQYF
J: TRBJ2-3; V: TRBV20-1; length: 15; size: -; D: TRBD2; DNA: TGCAGTGCTAGCCGCATCGGACTAGCGGGGAATACGCAGTATTTT; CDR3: CSASRIGLAGNTQYF
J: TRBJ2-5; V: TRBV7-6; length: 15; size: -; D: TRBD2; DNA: TGTGCCAGCACCAGACTAGCGGGGGCCCAAGAGACCCAGTACTTC; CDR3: CASTRLAGAQETQYF
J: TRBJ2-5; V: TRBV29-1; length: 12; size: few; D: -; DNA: TGCAGCGTTGGATCTAGGAAGGAGACCCAGTACTTC; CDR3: CSVGSRKETQYF
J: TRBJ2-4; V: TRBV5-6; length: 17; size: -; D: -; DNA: TGTGCCAGCAGCTTGGTACGGGACCCTGGAGGTGGAAACATTCAGTACTTC; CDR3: CASSLVRDPGGGNIQYF
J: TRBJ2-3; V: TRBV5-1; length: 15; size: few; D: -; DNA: TGCGCCAGCAGCTTGGGACCGGGGGACACAGATACGCAGTATTTT; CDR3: CASSLGPGDTDTQYF
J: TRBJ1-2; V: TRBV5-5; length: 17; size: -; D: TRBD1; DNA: TGTGCCAGCAGCTGGGGGGACCCTTTAGGGACAGGGACTGGCTACACCTTC; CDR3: CASSWGDPLGTGTGYTF
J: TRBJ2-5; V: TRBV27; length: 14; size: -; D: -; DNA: TGTGCCGGCTCCAGAACCTACAGGGAGGAGACCCAGTACTTC; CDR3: CAGSRTYREETQYF
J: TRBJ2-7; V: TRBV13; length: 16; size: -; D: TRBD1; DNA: TGTGCCAGCAGCCCGACCCCGGGACAGGAATCCTACGAGCAGTACTTC; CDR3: CASSPTPGQESYEQYF
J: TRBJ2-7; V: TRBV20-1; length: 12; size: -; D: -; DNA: TGCAGTGCTAGTGATCAGTCCTACGAGCAGTACTTC; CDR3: CSASDQSYEQYF
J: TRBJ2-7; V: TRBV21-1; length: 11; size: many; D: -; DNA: TGTGCCAGCAGATTCTCCTACGAGCAGTACTTC; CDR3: CASRFSYEQYF
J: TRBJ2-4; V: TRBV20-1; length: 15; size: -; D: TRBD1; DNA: TGCAGTGCCCCCCGACAGGGGAGAACCAAAAACATTCAGTACTTC; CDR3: CSAPRQGRTKNIQYF
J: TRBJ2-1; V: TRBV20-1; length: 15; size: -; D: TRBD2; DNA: TGCAGTGCTAGAGACCGGCTAGCGGGCCACAATGAGCAGTTCTTC; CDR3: CSARDRLAGHNEQFF
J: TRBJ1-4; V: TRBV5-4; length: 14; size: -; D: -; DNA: TGTGCCAGCAGCCCCTGGGGTCTTAATGAAAAACTGTTTTTT; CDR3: CASSPWGLNEKLFF
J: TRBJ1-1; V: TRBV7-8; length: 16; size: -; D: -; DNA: TGTGCCAGCAGCTTAGTCTTGGGATTGGATGGGGCTGAAGCTTTCTTT; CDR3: CASSLVLGLDGAEAFF
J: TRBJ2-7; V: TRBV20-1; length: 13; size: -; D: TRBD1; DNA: TGCAGTGCTGCAGACAGGGTACCCTACGAGCAGTACTTC; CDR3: CSAADRVPYEQYF
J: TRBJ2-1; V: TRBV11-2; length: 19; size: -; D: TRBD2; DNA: TGTGCCAGCAGCCAGCGGGGACTAGCGGGAGGCACATCCTACAATGAGCAGTTCTTC; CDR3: CASSQRGLAGGTSYNEQFF
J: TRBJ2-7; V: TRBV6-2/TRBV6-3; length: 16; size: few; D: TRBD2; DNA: TGTGCCAGCAGTATGACTAGCGGGAGAAGGTCCTACGAGCAGTACTTC; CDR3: CASSMTSGRRSYEQYF
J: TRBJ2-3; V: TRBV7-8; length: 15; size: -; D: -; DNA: TGTGCCAGCAGCTTTAGTTTAACCCGCACAGATACGCAGTATTTT; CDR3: CASSFSLTRTDTQYF
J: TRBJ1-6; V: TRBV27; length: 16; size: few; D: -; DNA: TGTGCCAGCCGTACCAGGGGTGGGGAAAATAATTCACCCCTCCACTTT; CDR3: CASRTRGGENNSPLHF
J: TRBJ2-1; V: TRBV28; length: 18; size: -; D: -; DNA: TGTGCCAGCAGTCCACTTCCTCGAGGGGGAGGGCAGTACAATGAGCAGTTCTTC; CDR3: CASSPLPRGGGQYNEQFF